The 6 T cell receptor beta chains reported below all come from one sample, sequenced in a study of blood T cell repertoires in COVID-19. TCRdb's copy holds only in-frame clones and misses some; the assay was immunoSEQ multiplex PCR. The repertoire includes 300,000 or so clones, about 90% of them detected once, and 3% to 4.5% sits in the top ten. The material sequenced was peripheral blood. The source is a woman aged 40 to 55 with acute or convalescent COVID-19.

This chain joins TRBV5-4 and TRBJ1-2, with TRBD1 as a possible D gene (5 bases). The CDR3 sequence is 14 residues long. From germline, CDR1 is SGHNT and CDR2 YYREEE (reference sequence). The V gene lost 4 bases and the J gene lost 7 bases, with 17 bases spanning the gap. CDR3 in amino acids: CASSVNPGGVGYTF. The CDR3 nucleotides read TGTGCCAGCAGCGTCAACCCAGGAGGGGTTGGCTACACCTTC. The variable domain in full, completed from reference TRBV5-4 and TRBJ1-2, reads ETGVTQSPTHLIKTRGQQVTLRCSSQSGHNTVSWYQQALGQGPQFIFQYYREEENGRGNFPPRFSGLQFPNYSSELNVNALELDDSALYLCASSVNPGGVGYTFGSGTRLTVV.

V usage is TRBV3-1 (or the pseudogene TRBV3-2) and J usage is TRBJ1-1; D ambiguous. Trimming took 1 base from V and 10 from J, leaving 13 bases between them. Germline values: CDR1 LGHDT, CDR2 YNNKEL (reference sequence). This CDR3 region has 13 residues. CDR3 coding DNA: TGTGCCAGCAGCCAAGGGGTGGGCAGATTAGCTTTCTTT. Translation gives CASSQGVGRLAFF.

The count of this clone is one. The V and J genes are TRBV6-2 or TRBV6-3 and TRBJ1-5; D may be TRBD1 (6 bases). Germline assignment: CDR1 MNHEY and CDR2 SVGEGT. The CDR3 is 14 residues long. With 5 bases removed from V and 3 bases from J, the gap between germline ends came to 11 bases. CDR3 coding DNA: TGTGCCAGCAGTCGTGCAGGGGCCAATCAGCCCCAGCATTTT. It yields the protein CASSRAGANQPQHF.

In its sample, this clone was seen a few times. The V gene is TRBV25-1, the J gene TRBJ2-3; 9 nucleotides agree with TRBD1. V was pared by 5 bases and J by 4 bases, with 7 bases of the junction left unmatched. Germline V gene sequence: CDR1 MGHDK, CDR2 SYGVNS. This CDR3 region has 15 residues. CDR3 bases: TGTGCCAGCAGTAGGGGACAGGGTTACCCAGATACGCAGTATTTT. Translated, it gives CASSRGQGYPDTQYF.

The CDR3 loop is CASSLDRQAPIWEQETQYF. The DNA for the CDR3 is TGTGCCAGCAGTCTAGACCGACAGGCTCCAATTTGGGAACAAGAGACCCAGTACTTC. The chain is built from TRBV2 and TRBJ2-5, with D possibly TRBD1 on 6 matching bases. Germline assignment: CDR1 SNHLY and CDR2 FYNNEI. This CDR3 is built from 19 residues. V was trimmed by 5 bases and J by 2 bases, leaving 27 bases between them.

This chain uses TRBV7-9 with TRBJ2-3; no firm D call. Germline CDR1 reads SEHNR; CDR2 reads FQNEAQ (reference sequence). V was shortened by 5 bases and J by 5 bases, with 11 bases between the two germline ends. The CDR3 has 13 residues. In DNA, the CDR3 is TGTGCCAGCAGCACCCGGTCTGGAGATACGCAGTATTTT. Translated: CASSTRSGDTQYF. Filled out from reference TRBV7-9 and TRBJ2-3, the complete variable domain reads DTGVSQNPRHKITKRGQNVTFRCDPISEHNRLYWYRQTLGQGPEFLTYFQNEAQLEKSRLLSDRFSAERPKGSFSTLEIQRTEQGDSAMYLCASSTRSGDTQYFGPGTRLTVL.